These T cell receptor beta chains were read from a single sample in a study of T-cell reconstitution after alpha-beta-depleted transplantation in children. TCRdb re-called the PCR reads through MiXCR, storing one row per CDR3 protein. The sample holds 300,000 or so distinct CDR3 sequences, approximately 20% seen once. This specimen consisted of PBMCs, mostly from graft donor cells, obtained 180 days after TCRalphabeta/CD19-depleted stem cell transplant. The receptors stem from a male patient aged 5 to 17 who had a stem cell transplant for acute lymphoblastic leukemia, so the T cells may come from the graft donor. Both conserved end residues are part of each CDR3. The order of the fields is J gene, clone size, V gene, D gene, CDR3 DNA, CDR3 protein. A D gene is named only where the DNA matches it firmly. Size is omitted from some rows. Given values are once, few, many or a class for expanded clones.

>TRBJ2-1|NA|TRBV25-1|NA
TGTGCCAGCAGTGTGTTGGCTAGGTACAATGAGCAGTTCTTC
CASSVLARYNEQFF
>TRBJ2-3|many|TRBV6-6|NA
TGTGCCAGCAAAGCGGATACGCAGTATTTT
CASKADTQYF
>TRBJ2-7|NA|TRBV6-2/TRBV6-3|NA
TGTGCCAGCAGACCTGAAAGCTACGAGCAGTACTTC
CASRPESYEQYF
>TRBJ2-7|few|TRBV20-1|TRBD2
TGCAGTGCTAGACTAAGCGGGAGTTTGTTCCACGAGCAGTACTTC
CSARLSGSLFHEQYF
>TRBJ2-2|NA|TRBV20-1|NA
TGCAGTGCTAGGGGACCCTCGACCGGGGAGCTGTTTTTT
CSARGPSTGELFF
>TRBJ1-2|NA|TRBV5-1|TRBD1
TGCGCCAGCAGCTTGTTTTTCGGGACAGGAGCTTCCTATGGCTACACCTTC
CASSLFFGTGASYGYTF
>TRBJ2-7|few|TRBV7-3|NA
TGTGCCAGCAGCCTGGATCCAGACCCTTCCTACGAGCAGTACTTC
CASSLDPDPSYEQYF
>TRBJ1-2|few|TRBV29-1|TRBD1
TGCAGCGCTGCAATCAGGGGGCGCTTTGGCTACACCTTC
CSAAIRGRFGYTF
>TRBJ1-2|few|TRBV7-2|NA
TGTGCCAGCAGCCCCGGGAAAGCTAACTATGGCTACACCTTC
CASSPGKANYGYTF
>TRBJ1-1|NA|TRBV6-5|NA
TGTGCCAGCAGTTACCTGGGGAGCGTGAACACTGAAGCTTTCTTT
CASSYLGSVNTEAFF
>TRBJ2-5|NA|TRBV27|TRBD2
TGTGCCAGCAGGACGGGGGGAGGAGAGACCCAGTACTTC
CASRTGGGETQYF
>TRBJ2-7|few|TRBV30|TRBD2
TGTGCCTGGAGTACCGGGACTAGCGACTCCTACGAGCAGTACTTC
CAWSTGTSDSYEQYF
>TRBJ2-7|NA|TRBV12-3/TRBV12-4|TRBD2
TGTGCCAGCAGCATACCGGGACTAGCGAGAACCTACGAGCAGTACTTC
CASSIPGLARTYEQYF
>TRBJ1-2|NA|TRBV7-2|NA
TGTGCCAGCACCTACCCAGAGACAGCGAACTATGGCTACACCTTC
CASTYPETANYGYTF
>TRBJ2-5|few|TRBV3-1|NA
TGTGCCAGCAGCTCAGACCTAGGACCGGGAGAGACCCAGTACTTC
CASSSDLGPGETQYF
>TRBJ1-4|NA|TRBV20-1|NA
TGCAGTGCTGGTGGACGGACAAGTCATGAAAAACTGTTTTTT
CSAGGRTSHEKLFF
>TRBJ2-3|NA|TRBV7-6|NA
TGTGCCAGCAGCAATCCACGCTTAATTACAGATACGCAGTATTTT
CASSNPRLITDTQYF
>TRBJ2-4|NA|TRBV9|TRBD1
TGTGCCAGCAGCGCCGACTTACAGGGGATCAAAAACATTCAGTACTTC
CASSADLQGIKNIQYF
>TRBJ1-5|few|TRBV6-2/TRBV6-3|NA
TGTGCCAGCAGTCCGGTGGAGGGGTACAATCAGCCCCAGCATTTT
CASSPVEGYNQPQHF
>TRBJ1-1|few|TRBV9|NA
TGTGCCAGCAGCCCCCGCGACAGGAACACTGAAGCTTTCTTT
CASSPRDRNTEAFF
>TRBJ2-1|NA|TRBV12-3/TRBV12-4|NA
TGTGCCAGCAGCTTAAGGTGGACTAACAATGAGCAGTTCTTC
CASSLRWTNNEQFF
>TRBJ2-7|few|TRBV7-8|NA
TGTGCCAGCAGCTTCGCGACACCTTCCTACGAGCAGTACTTC
CASSFATPSYEQYF
>TRBJ2-3|NA|TRBV5-5|NA
TGTGCCAGCAGAACAGTGACAGATACGCAGTATTTT
CASRTVTDTQYF
>TRBJ2-3|NA|TRBV15|TRBD1
TGTGCCACCAGCAGAGATCGTGGGACAGTTTTTTTGGATACGCAGTATTTT
CATSRDRGTVFLDTQYF
>TRBJ2-1|NA|TRBV6-5|TRBD1
TGTGCCAGCAGTTACTCGATAGGTATAGGCAGGGGGTTCTGGCAGTTCTTC
CASSYSIGIGRGFWQFF
>TRBJ2-4|once|TRBV28|NA
TGTGCCAGCGGGGTGGAGGGAACCAAAAACATTCAGTACTTC
CASGVEGTKNIQYF
>TRBJ2-4|NA|TRBV29-1|NA
TGCAGCGCCTTAAAACGGGGAGGTAGAGCCAAAAACATTCAGTACTTC
CSALKRGGRAKNIQYF
>TRBJ1-2|NA|TRBV4-1|NA
TGCGCCAGCAGCCGCGGTGCAGGGCAGGTATCTATCGGCTACACCTTC
CASSRGAGQVSIGYTF
>TRBJ2-7|NA|TRBV12-3/TRBV12-4|NA
TGTGCCAGCACCTTGGGAGTCCGCGAGCAGTACTTC
CASTLGVREQYF
>TRBJ2-7|many|TRBV5-1|NA
TGCGCCAGCAGCTTGGAACCGGGGCTCCCCCTCGAGCAGTACTTC
CASSLEPGLPLEQYF
>TRBJ2-1|few|TRBV5-1|NA
TGCGCCAGCATCTGGCAACCGGGAAGGGAGAATGAGCAGTTCTTC
CASIWQPGRENEQFF
>TRBJ1-5|few|TRBV6-2/TRBV6-3|NA
TGTGCCAGCAGGCCGGGGACCAGTAACGCTCGTCAGCCCCAGCATTTT
CASRPGTSNARQPQHF
>TRBJ1-2|NA|TRBV3-1|NA
TGTGCCAGCAGCCTAACCCTGACAGACCCATATGGCTACACCTTC
CASSLTLTDPYGYTF
>TRBJ2-1|NA|TRBV5-1|NA
TGCGCCAGCAGCTCGGGAGAGGGCCCCTACAATGAGCAGCTCTTC
CASSSGEGPYNEQLF
>TRBJ2-1|NA|TRBV11-3|NA
TGTGCCAGCAGCACCCCGGGACTCTACAATGAGCAGTTCTTC
CASSTPGLYNEQFF
>TRBJ2-5|NA|TRBV15|NA
TGTGCCACCAGCAGAGGCAGGCAGCCAGGGGAGACCCAGTACTTC
CATSRGRQPGETQYF
>TRBJ2-5|NA|TRBV21-1|NA
TGTGCCAGCAGCCAAATTTTAGCCCAAGAGACCCAGTACTTC
CASSQILAQETQYF
>TRBJ1-5|few|TRBV7-2|NA
TGTGCCAGCGGACATAGCAATCAGCCCCAGCATTTT
CASGHSNQPQHF
>TRBJ1-6|NA|TRBV27|NA
TGTGCCAGCAGTTTTCAGGGTTTTAATTCACCCCTCCACTTT
CASSFQGFNSPLHF
>TRBJ2-7|few|TRBV27|NA
TGTGCCAGCACCTCCATAGGGCGAGTCCACGAGCAGTACTTC
CASTSIGRVHEQYF
>TRBJ2-2|few|TRBV27|NA
TGTGCCAGCAGTTTATCAGCGGCAGGGGGAGGGACGAACACCGGGGAGCTGTTTTTT
CASSLSAAGGGTNTGELFF
>TRBJ2-7|few|TRBV4-1|TRBD2
TGCGCCAGCAGCCAGAGGACTAGCGGGATCCGCTACGAGCAGTACTTC
CASSQRTSGIRYEQYF
>TRBJ1-1|NA|TRBV27|TRBD1
TGTGCCAGCAGTGCCCGGTCCCGGCAGGGGGACATGAACACTGAAGCTTTCTTT
CASSARSRQGDMNTEAFF
>TRBJ1-3|few|TRBV9|NA
TGTGCCAGCAGCGCCGACAACTCTGGAAACACCATATATTTT
CASSADNSGNTIYF
>TRBJ2-7|few|TRBV5-1|NA
TGCGCCAGCAGCATTAGCGTGAGCTCCTACGAGCAGTACTTC
CASSISVSSYEQYF
>TRBJ2-2|NA|TRBV7-9|NA
TGTGCCAGCAGTTGGTTCTTGGCCGGGGAGCTGTTTTTT
CASSWFLAGELFF
>TRBJ2-1|NA|TRBV18|TRBD2
TGTGCCAGCTCACCAAGTCGACCGGGACTAGTTATGCTTAATGAGCAGTTCTTC
CASSPSRPGLVMLNEQFF
>TRBJ2-7|NA|TRBV10-3|NA
TGTGCCATCAGTGAGGACACGTCCTACGAGCAGTACTTC
CAISEDTSYEQYF
>TRBJ2-7|few|TRBV29-1|TRBD1
TGCAGCGTGCCCGGGGACAGGGCCTCCTACGAGCAGTACTTC
CSVPGDRASYEQYF
>TRBJ2-5|NA|TRBV7-6|NA
TGTGCCAGCAGCTTAGCCCCACCGGGACTCGTCCAAGAGACCCAGTACTTC
CASSLAPPGLVQETQYF
>TRBJ2-2|NA|TRBV12-3/TRBV12-4|TRBD2
TGTGCCAGCAGTCTTCGCGTGGGGTCCGGGACTAGCGGGAAAGGCGGGGAGCTGTTTTTT
CASSLRVGSGTSGKGGELFF
>TRBJ2-5|NA|TRBV27|NA
TGTGCCAGCAGTCCTTCCACAGGGGGGGGGACCCAGTACTTC
CASSPSTGGGTQYF